The 10 T cell receptor beta chains below all came from one sample that was sequenced in a study of blood T cell repertoires in COVID-19. Repertoires were generated with immunoSEQ multiplex PCR, while TCRdb's copy carries only in-frame clones and drops some. The profile shows some 320,000 clones, almost 85% of them singletons. Sequencing was performed on peripheral blood. These receptors all stem from a human donor in a cohort sampled during active COVID-19.

V and J are TRBV18 and TRBJ1-2; the D gene is possibly TRBD1 (5 bases). V was cut by 0 bases and J by 4 bases, with 12 bases left in between. Germline V gene lookup returns CDR1 KGHSH and CDR2 LQKENI. The CDR3 has 15 amino acids. Here the CDR3 DNA reads TGTGCCAGCTCACCACCGAGTCAGGGAGGCTATGGCTACACCTTC. Protein sequence: CASSPPSQGGYGYTF.

In its sample, this clone was seen a few times. The chain links TRBV19 to TRBJ1-1, with D possibly matching TRBD1 (6 bases). The CDR3 consists of 14 residues. The V and J ends lost 3 bases and 2 bases respectively, with 10 bases between them. The V gene's germline CDR1 is LNHDA and CDR2 SQIVND (reference sequence). CDR3 residues: CASSILQGNTEAFF. In DNA, the CDR3 is TGTGCCAGTAGTATTCTACAGGGTAACACTGAAGCTTTCTTT.

V usage is TRBV21-1 and J usage is TRBJ1-2; TRBD1, the table's D call, was not compared with the DNA. TRBV21-1 is given as a pseudogene. The length of the CDR3 is 16 residues. CDR3 nucleotide sequence: TGTGCCAGCAGCAAAGGCGGGGGACAGGGGGCAGGTGGCTACACCTTC. This translates into CASSKGGGQGAGGYTF.

The rearrangement uses TRBV5-6 and TRBJ2-3, with D possibly matching TRBD1 (6 bases). CDR1 is SGHDT and CDR2 is YYEEEE in the germline V gene. This CDR3 region has 13 residues. Trimming left V 4 bases short and J 3 bases short, with 9 bases between. The CDR3 spells CASSEGTTDTQYF. The CDR3 DNA reads TGTGCCAGCAGCGAGGGGACAACAGATACGCAGTATTTT.

This clone came up a few times. This chain uses TRBV27 with TRBJ1-1; D unclear. The CDR3 totals 15 residues. The V gene's germline CDR1 is MNHEY and CDR2 SMNVEV (reference sequence). V was pared by 6 bases and J by 4 bases, with 18 bases between. The CDR3 DNA follows: TGTGCCAGCAGCTTTAAGACGGGAGGTAGCACTGAAGCTTTCTTT. Amino acids: CASSFKTGGSTEAFF.

The chain employs TRBV6-1 and TRBJ1-1; no firm D call. V lost 0 bases and J lost 5, with 10 bases in between. From germline, CDR1 is MNHNS and CDR2 SASEGT. This CDR3 spans 14 amino acids. CDR3 protein: CASSEAGGRTEAFF. The DNA of the CDR3 is TGTGCCAGCAGTGAAGCGGGCGGGAGGACTGAAGCTTTCTTT.

A single count supports this clone. The chain uses TRBV24-1 and TRBJ1-5; 9 bases fit TRBD1. Germline trimming cut 3 bases from V and 7 bases from J; bases unmatched to any gene: 9. There are 16 residues in the CDR3. Germline loops: CDR1 KGHDR, CDR2 SFDVKD. The CDR3 DNA reads as TGTGCCACCAGTGATCCCGGGACAGGGAAAGGGCAGCCCCAGCATTTT. This codes for CATSDPGTGKGQPQHF.

About this clone itself: In the same sample, other DNA sequences code for this CDR3. This chain uses TRBV7-9 with TRBJ1-1; D ambiguous. Trimming took 2 bases from V and 2 from J, leaving 6 bases between them. Germline assignment: CDR1 SEHNR and CDR2 FQNEAQ (reference sequence). CDR3 length: 13 residues. CDR3 protein: CASSLRGNTEAFF. DNA for the CDR3: TGTGCCAGCAGCTTACGGGGAAACACTGAAGCTTTCTTT.

The chain recombines TRBV27 with TRBJ2-7; D remains unclear. Trimming pared 1 base from V and 0 bases from J, leaving 13 bases between. This CDR3 region has 16 residues. CDR1 and CDR2 (germline): MNHEY, SMNVEV (reference sequence). The CDR3 DNA is TGTGCCAGCAGTTTATACCAGACACTTAACTCCTACGAGCAGTACTTC. It encodes CASSLYQTLNSYEQYF.

This chain links TRBV30 with TRBJ1-5; possible D gene TRBD1, 5 bases. The germline gives CDR1 GTSNPN, CDR2 SVGIG (reference sequence). Trimming removed 1 base at V and 3 bases at J, with 10 bases between. CDR3 length: 14 amino acids. CDR3 region: CAWSAAGPNQPQHF. CDR3 bases: TGTGCCTGGAGTGCTGCGGGACCCAATCAGCCCCAGCATTTT.